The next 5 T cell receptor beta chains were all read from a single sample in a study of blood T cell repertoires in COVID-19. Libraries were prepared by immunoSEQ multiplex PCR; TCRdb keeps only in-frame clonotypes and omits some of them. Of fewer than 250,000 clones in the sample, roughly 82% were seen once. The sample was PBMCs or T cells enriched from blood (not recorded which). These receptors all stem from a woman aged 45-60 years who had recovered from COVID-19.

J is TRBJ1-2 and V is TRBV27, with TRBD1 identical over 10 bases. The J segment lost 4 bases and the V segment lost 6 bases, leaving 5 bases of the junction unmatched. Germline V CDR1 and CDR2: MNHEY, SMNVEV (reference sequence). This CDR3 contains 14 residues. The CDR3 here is CASRGQGRVYGYTF. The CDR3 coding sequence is TGTGCCAGCAGGGGACAGGGGAGGGTCTATGGCTACACCTTC.

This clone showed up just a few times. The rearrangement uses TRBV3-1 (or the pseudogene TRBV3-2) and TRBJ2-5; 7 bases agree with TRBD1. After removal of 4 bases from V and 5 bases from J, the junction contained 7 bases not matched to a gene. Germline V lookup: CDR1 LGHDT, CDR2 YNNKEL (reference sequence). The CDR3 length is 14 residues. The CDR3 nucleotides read TGTGCCAGCAGCCCGAGACAGGGAACGGAGACCCAGTACTTC. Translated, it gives CASSPRQGTETQYF.

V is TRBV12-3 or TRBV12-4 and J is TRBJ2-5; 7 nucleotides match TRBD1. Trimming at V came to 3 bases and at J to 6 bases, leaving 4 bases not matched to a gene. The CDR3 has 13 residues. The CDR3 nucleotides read TGTGCCAGCAGTTTGAGGGGGCAAAAGACCCAGTACTTC. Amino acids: CASSLRGQKTQYF.

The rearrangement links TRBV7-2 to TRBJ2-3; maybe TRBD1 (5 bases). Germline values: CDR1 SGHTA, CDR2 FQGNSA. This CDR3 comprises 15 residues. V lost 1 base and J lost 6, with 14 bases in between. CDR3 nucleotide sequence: TGTGCCAGCAGCTTAGTTGCAGGGCTTGGGGATACGCAGTATTTT. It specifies CASSLVAGLGDTQYF.

The CDR3 DNA reads as TGTGCCAGCAGCCAAGGGGCCCCGAACACTGAAGCTTTCTTT. It encodes CASSQGAPNTEAFF. J is TRBJ1-1 and V is TRBV14; D not resolved. Looked up from germline, CDR1 is SGHDN and CDR2 is FVKESK. The V end was cut by 1 base, the J end by 1 base, with 7 bases between. The CDR3 has 14 residues.